Following are 5 T cell receptor beta chains from one sample sequenced in a study of OX40 agonist ivuxolimab in advanced cancers. Assay: immunoSEQ multiplex PCR; the TCRdb copy retains only in-frame clones and omits some. The sample holds about 47,000 clones; 80% to 90% are singletons and the top ten take roughly 25%. The specimen comprised CD4+ or CD8+ T cells sorted from blood, sampled in a trial of the OX40 agonist ivuxolimab. These receptor sequences come from an adult with an advanced solid tumor such as melanoma, head and neck, liver or kidney cancer.

The chain recombines TRBV28 with TRBJ1-1, with TRBD1 matching over 8 bases. With V trimmed by 6 bases and J by 0 bases, 3 bases remained unmatched. Germline CDR1 MDHEN, CDR2 SYDVKM. The CDR3 extends over 14 amino acids. The CDR3 loop reads CASRADRVNTEAFF. DNA for the CDR3: TGTGCCAGCAGAGCGGACAGGGTGAACACTGAAGCTTTCTTT.

V usage is TRBV27 and J usage is TRBJ2-7; the D is unclear. This CDR3 comprises 13 residues. V was shortened by 8 bases and J by 4 bases, with 15 bases between the two germline ends. Germline V gives CDR1 MNHEY, CDR2 SMNVEV (reference sequence). The CDR3 reads CASGLGPQYEQYF. For the CDR3, the DNA is TGTGCCAGCGGTCTAGGACCGCAGTACGAGCAGTACTTC.

The rearrangement links TRBV5-8 to TRBJ2-5; D not resolved. V lost 2 bases to trimming and J lost 8 bases, with 4 bases between them. Germline CDR1 reads SGHTS; CDR2 reads YDEGEE. The CDR3 has 10 residues. The CDR3 sequence: CASSLPTQYF. CDR3 in DNA: TGTGCCAGCAGCTTACCAACCCAGTACTTC.

In nucleotides, the CDR3 is TGCAGCCTCCGTCGGAGGGAGTTGAATTTTTGGTTGTACGAGCAGTACTTC. Its translation: CSLRRRELNFWLYEQYF. The J gene is TRBJ2-7, the V gene TRBV29-1; a possible D gene is TRBD2 (6 bases). The CDR3 is 17 residues long. V was clipped by 8 bases and J by 4 bases, with 30 bases between them. Germline assignment: CDR1 SQVTM and CDR2 ANQGSEA.

The chain joins TRBV27 to TRBJ1-1, with D possibly TRBD1 on 5 matching bases. CDR3 size: 14 residues. CDR1 is MNHEY and CDR2 is SMNVEV in the germline V gene (reference sequence). Trimming removed 5 bases from V and 4 bases from J, with 14 bases in between. CDR3 sequence: CASSLGGTLTEAFF. The CDR3 DNA is TGTGCCAGCAGTCTCGGCGGGACTCTCACTGAAGCTTTCTTT.